A selection of T cell receptor beta chains follows, all from one sample in a study of shared clonotypes between healthy human individuals. Assay used: immunoSEQ multiplex PCR; TCRdb lists only in-frame clones, some missing. The sample lists 2,500,000 or so clones, more than 90% occurring once. Sequenced sample: naive CD4+ T cells sorted from blood. The receptors come from a man aged 18 to 30 in good health. The CDR3 runs from the conserved cysteine through the conserved F or W. A D gene is named only where the DNA matches it firmly. Part of the rows lack a size; the others show once, few, many or a class for expanded clones.

j_call v_call d_call clone_size cdr3_nt cdr3_aa
TRBJ1-5 TRBV7-6 NA NA TGTGCCAGCAGCCCAACAGGGAGTCTTAATCAGCCCCAGCATTTT CASSPTGSLNQPQHF
TRBJ1-2 TRBV29-1 TRBD1 NA TGCAGCGTCCATGAGGGGGGCCGGGACAGTTTTTATATTAGTGGCTACACCTTC CSVHEGGRDSFYISGYTF
TRBJ2-2 TRBV6-5 TRBD2 NA TGTGCCAGCACGACGGGGGGGCGGACCGGGGAGCTGTTTTTT CASTTGGRTGELFF
TRBJ2-1 TRBV28 NA NA TGTGCCAGCAGTTTACAGGGATCTGAGCAGTTCTTC CASSLQGSEQFF
TRBJ2-5 TRBV9 NA NA TGTGCCAGCAGCGAATCCCTACAGATTCCCCAAGAGACCCAGTACTTC CASSESLQIPQETQYF
TRBJ1-6 TRBV5-1 NA NA TGCGCCAGCTCCTTAACCCCGACAGGAGATAATTCACCCCTCCACTTT CASSLTPTGDNSPLHF
TRBJ1-1 TRBV2 TRBD1 few TGTGCCAGCAAAATCACAGGGGGGCCCGCTGAAGCTTTCTTT CASKITGGPAEAFF
TRBJ2-6 TRBV5-1 NA NA TGCGCCAGCAGCTTGGCCGGGGCCCCTGGGGCCAACGTCCTGACTTTC CASSLAGAPGANVLTF
TRBJ1-1 TRBV6-1 TRBD1 NA TGTGCCAGCCCGGGACAGGAGAACACTGAAGCTTTCTTT CASPGQENTEAFF
TRBJ2-4 TRBV7-8 NA NA TGTGCCAGCAGCTTAGCGCGGTGGGGCGCCAAAAACATTCAGTACTTC CASSLARWGAKNIQYF
TRBJ1-1 TRBV7-9 NA NA TGTGCCAGCAGCCACAGTACAGGTGAAGCTTTCTTT CASSHSTGEAFF
TRBJ1-2 TRBV29-1 NA NA TGCAGCACTTCCGACCCGGTGGGTTCTAACTATGGCTACACCTTC CSTSDPVGSNYGYTF
TRBJ2-1 TRBV11-3 NA NA TGTGCCAGCAGCTCCTCTCAGGGGTCCTCTAGGTCTAATGAGCAGTTCTTC CASSSSQGSSRSNEQFF
TRBJ2-1 TRBV6-5 NA NA TGTGCCAGCAGTACACCGGGACTTCGGCATGAGCAGTTCTTC CASSTPGLRHEQFF
TRBJ1-3 TRBV11-2 NA once TGTGCCAGCAGCTTAGATCCCATGTACTCTGGAAACACCATATATTTT CASSLDPMYSGNTIYF
TRBJ2-2 TRBV28 TRBD2 NA TGTGCCAGCAGTCCGACTAGCGGGGGGGCTCTTCGATCCGGGGAGCTGTTTTTT CASSPTSGGALRSGELFF
TRBJ2-3 TRBV5-6 TRBD2 NA TGTGCCAGCAGCCTGGCGGGGGGAAGGAGCACAGATACGCAGTATTTT CASSLAGGRSTDTQYF
TRBJ2-7 TRBV18 TRBD1 NA TGTGCCAGCTCACGGACAGGATTACCGTACGAGCAGTACTTC CASSRTGLPYEQYF
TRBJ1-3 TRBV12-5 NA NA TGTGCTAGTGGTCCTACAGGTATCTCTGGAAACACCATATATTTT CASGPTGISGNTIYF
TRBJ1-2 TRBV2 NA NA TGTGCCAGCCTTCGCGGTCTTAACTATGGCTACACCTTC CASLRGLNYGYTF
TRBJ2-2 TRBV11-2 NA NA TGTGCCAGCAGCCACATTCAGGGTCCGAACACCGGGGAGCTGTTTTTT CASSHIQGPNTGELFF
TRBJ1-6 TRBV25-1 NA few TGTGCCAGCAGTAAGACACAGTCCCCGAATTCACCCCTCCACTTT CASSKTQSPNSPLHF
TRBJ2-3 TRBV5-1 NA NA TGCGCCAGCAGCTTGGATCCCAGGACAGATACGCAGTATTTT CASSLDPRTDTQYF
TRBJ1-6 TRBV11-2 NA NA TGTGCCAGCAGCCAGACAGCGCCTAATTCACCCCTCCACTTT CASSQTAPNSPLHF
TRBJ1-5 TRBV5-3 TRBD1 NA TGTGCCAGAAGATTCCTAACAGGGGAGTGCGTCAATCAGCCCCAGCATTTT CARRFLTGECVNQPQHF
TRBJ2-1 TRBV7-9 TRBD2 NA TGTGCCAGCAGCTTAGATCTAGGGCTAGCGGGGACCAATGAGCAGTTCTTC CASSLDLGLAGTNEQFF
TRBJ1-6 TRBV19 NA NA TGTGCCAGTAGTCCCGCAGTTGATTCACCCCTCCACTTT CASSPAVDSPLHF
TRBJ2-1 TRBV14 NA once TGTGCCAGCAGCTCAAGATCGCCAGCCTCCTACAATGAGCAGTTCTTC CASSSRSPASYNEQFF
TRBJ1-5 TRBV9 NA few TGTGCCAGCAGCGTAGAACCCGATCAGCCCCAGCATTTT CASSVEPDQPQHF
TRBJ1-1 TRBV18 NA NA TGTGCCAGCTCACCACTGACGAACACTGAAGCTTTCTTT CASSPLTNTEAFF
TRBJ2-3 TRBV14 TRBD1 NA TGTGCCAGCAGCCAGTTAACAGGGGCGAGCACAGATACGCAGTATTTT CASSQLTGASTDTQYF
TRBJ2-7 TRBV11-3 NA NA TGTGCCAGCAGTAGAGGGACGGGGACCTACGAGCAGTACTTC CASSRGTGTYEQYF
TRBJ2-6 TRBV5-1 NA NA TGCGCCAGCAGCTTGGGATCATCTGGGGCCAACGTCCTGACTTTC CASSLGSSGANVLTF
TRBJ1-1 TRBV7-3 NA NA TGTGCCAGCAGCTTAAAGGTGGGCCTTGAAGCTTTCTTT CASSLKVGLEAFF
TRBJ2-3 TRBV12-5 NA NA TGTGCTAGTGGACAGAGCGGCACAGATACGCAGTATTTT CASGQSGTDTQYF
TRBJ2-5 TRBV5-1 NA NA TGCGCCAGCAACCGACAGGGAGGTGAGACCCAGTACTTC CASNRQGGETQYF
TRBJ2-5 TRBV21-1 NA NA TGTGCCAGCAGCGACTACAGACAGGGAGAGGAGACCCAGTACTTC CASSDYRQGEETQYF
TRBJ2-5 TRBV5-4 TRBD2 NA TGTGCCAGCATCCTTACCGGGACTAGCGGACCAGAGACCCAGTACTTC CASILTGTSGPETQYF
TRBJ2-1 TRBV5-4 NA NA TGTGCCAGCAGCGTGGACCGATACAATGAGCAGTTCTTC CASSVDRYNEQFF
TRBJ2-7 TRBV18 TRBD1 NA TGTGCCAGCTCACCACCGGTACAGGGGATCGCCTACGAGCAGTACTTC CASSPPVQGIAYEQYF
TRBJ2-7 TRBV11-2 TRBD1 NA TGTGCCAGCAGCTTTCCCGTAGGGGGCTTCTCCTACGAGCAGTACTTC CASSFPVGGFSYEQYF
TRBJ1-1 TRBV7-2 NA once TGTGCCAGCACCAATACAGGAGGTAACACTGAAGCTTTCTTT CASTNTGGNTEAFF
TRBJ2-7 TRBV9 NA NA TGTGCCAGCAGCCCTGCTGACATCTACGAGCAGTACTTC CASSPADIYEQYF
TRBJ2-5 TRBV11-3 TRBD2 NA TGTGCCAGCAGCAAGGGACTAGCGGGAGAGGTGGTGGAGACCCAGTACTTC CASSKGLAGEVVETQYF
TRBJ2-2 TRBV5-4 NA NA TGTGCCAGCAGCTTGCCCACCGGGGAGCTGTTTTTT CASSLPTGELFF
TRBJ1-6 TRBV6-5 NA NA TGTGCCAGCAGTTACAGGGAATCACCCCTCCACTTT CASSYRESPLHF
TRBJ2-1 TRBV6-6 TRBD2 once TGTGCCAGTAGGACTAGCGGGATATTCAATGAGCAGTTCTTC CASRTSGIFNEQFF
TRBJ2-2 TRBV9 NA NA TGTGCCAGCAGCGTAGGAGGGGGGGCCTCGACCGGGGAGCTGTTTTTT CASSVGGGASTGELFF
TRBJ2-7 TRBV19 NA few TGTGCCAGTAGTCCCTCCTTAGCCTACGAGCAGTACTTC CASSPSLAYEQYF
TRBJ1-2 TRBV4-1 NA NA TGCGCCAGCAGCCAAGCCGGTTACAATAACTATGGCTACACCTTC CASSQAGYNNYGYTF
TRBJ2-3 TRBV7-9 TRBD2 NA TGTGCCAGCAGCGCGGGACTAGCTGTAGATACGCAGTATTTT CASSAGLAVDTQYF